The rows below give T cell receptor beta chains drawn from one sample of a study of response to subunit inactivated influenza vaccine. TCRdb called the RT-PCR reads again in MiXCR, with one record for every CDR3 protein. The sample carries over 750,000 distinct CDR3 sequences, 21% recorded once. Source: PBMCs from blood, taken 5 days after vaccination. These receptors all stem from a man in his fifties or sixties who received an inactivated influenza vaccine. Both conserved end residues are part of each CDR3. The D gene is left open where the match is weak. Size is stated for part of the rows, as once, few or many counts, or as a class when the clone is expanded.

TGTGCCATCAGTTACGCCCGGACAGGGGGCGGATATGGCTACACCTTC CAISYARTGGGYGYTF TRBJ1-2 - TRBD1 TRBV6-5
TGTGCCAGCGCCCTAACCCCCGAGCAGTACTTC CASALTPEQYF TRBJ2-7 - - TRBV12-3/TRBV12-4
TGCAGTGCTAGCGGGGGACAGCCGCCCAACTCTGGGGCCAACGTCCTGACTTTC CSASGGQPPNSGANVLTF TRBJ2-6 few - TRBV20-1
TGTGCCTGGAGTACAGGGACCTCCTACGAGCAGTACTTC CAWSTGTSYEQYF TRBJ2-7 - - TRBV30
TGTGCCAGCAGCCCACGTAGCGGGATTAGAACAGATACGCAGTATTTT CASSPRSGIRTDTQYF TRBJ2-3 - TRBD2 TRBV7-8
TGTGCCACCAGCAGAGAACCTAGCCGCTACAATGAGCAGTTCTTC CATSREPSRYNEQFF TRBJ2-1 few - TRBV15
TGTGCCAGCAGCTTATGGGGATGGTCTTTCTTT CASSLWGWSFF TRBJ1-1 - - TRBV7-2
TGTGCCAGCAGCCAACAGGTTTCTAACTATGGCTACACCTTC CASSQQVSNYGYTF TRBJ1-2 - - TRBV14
TGTGCCAGCAGAAACGGGGCTCCCGGCGAGCAGTACTTC CASRNGAPGEQYF TRBJ2-7 - - TRBV6-2/TRBV6-3
TGCAGTGCTAGAGATTTAAGGCTATCAACTTACTACGAGCAGTACTTC CSARDLRLSTYYEQYF TRBJ2-7 - - TRBV20-1
TGTGCCAGCAGCCAAACTAGCGGGAGGGCCCTCGGAGAGACCCAGTACTTC CASSQTSGRALGETQYF TRBJ2-5 few TRBD2 TRBV7-2
TGTGCCAGCAGCGTTAGCCCAGGGGGACAGGGCAAAAACATTCAGTACTTC CASSVSPGGQGKNIQYF TRBJ2-4 many TRBD1 TRBV9